This T cell receptor (beta chain) was recovered during a study of T-cell reconstitution after alpha-beta-depleted transplantation in children. Findings of the study overall: T-cell numbers and diversity one year post-transplant derived largely from freshly generated T cells. Roughly two months post-transplant, alpha-beta T cells reportedly originated from several hundred graft clones that had expanded. It was surviving recipient T cells and thymic progenitors that gave some patients high TCRbeta diversity at day 60.

The CDR3 extends over 15 amino acids. The V gene lost 1 base and the J gene lost 3 bases, with 16 bases spanning the gap. Germline lookup yields CDR1 DFQATT and CDR2 SNEGSKA (reference sequence). For TCRbeta, the library was prepared with unique molecular identifiers. TCRdb independently ran MiXCR on the PCR reads; one entry per CDR3 protein. The data contain approximately 230,000 distinct CDR3 sequences, about 24% of them singletons. The sample holds many counts of this clonotype. Its antigen is as yet unknown. Sequenced here: PBMCs, mostly from graft donor cells, sampled 360 days after TCRalphabeta/CD19-depleted stem cell transplant. The TCR comes from a female patient between 2 and 10 years old who had a stem cell transplant for congenital amegakaryocytic thrombocytopenia, so the T cells may come from the graft donor. The chain has TRBV20-1 and TRBJ2-7; possibly TRBD2 for D (5 bases). The CDR3 reads CSARAFGLFDYEQYF. Here the CDR3 DNA reads TGCAGTGCTAGAGCTTTTGGACTGTTCGACTACGAGCAGTACTTC.